This T cell receptor (beta chain) was sequenced in a study of T cell changes during pregnancy in multiple sclerosis. The germline V gene has CDR1 SGDLS and CDR2 YYNGEE. The CDR3 spans 15 residues. V gave up 3 bases and J gave up 1 base, with 13 bases separating them. Profiled with immunoSEQ multiplex PCR; TCRdb holds only in-frame clones, not every one. The sample has about 45,000 clones, 85% to 95% seen once. The V gene is TRBV9, the J gene TRBJ2-5; D possibly corresponds to TRBD1 (6 bases). The source material was CD8+ T cells from peripheral blood mononuclear cells, sampled in the second trimester of pregnancy. The receptor's source is a female donor with multiple sclerosis, enrolled in a pregnancy study. The CDR3, as DNA: TGTGCCAGCAGCGACCCGACAGGATTCCAAGAGACCCAGTACTTC. Its protein is CASSDPTGFQETQYF. Full variable domain (outside the CDR3, taken from reference TRBV9 and TRBJ2-5): DSGVTQTPKHLITATGQRVTLRCSPRSGDLSVYWYQQSLDQGLQFLIQYYNGEERAKGNILERFSAQQFPDLHSELNLSSLELGDSALYFCASSDPTGFQETQYFGPGTRLLVL.